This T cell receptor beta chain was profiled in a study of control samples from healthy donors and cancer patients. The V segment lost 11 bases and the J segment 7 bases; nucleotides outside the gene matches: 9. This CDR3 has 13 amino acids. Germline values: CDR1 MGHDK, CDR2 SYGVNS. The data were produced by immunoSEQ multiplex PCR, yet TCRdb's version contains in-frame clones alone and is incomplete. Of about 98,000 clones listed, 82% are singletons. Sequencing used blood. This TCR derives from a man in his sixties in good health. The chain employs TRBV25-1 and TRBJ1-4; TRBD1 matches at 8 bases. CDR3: CASNRGWGEKLFF. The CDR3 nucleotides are TGTGCCTCGAACAGGGGGTGGGGTGAAAAACTGTTTTTT.